This passage covers 20 T cell receptor beta chains from one sample sequenced in a study of control samples from healthy donors and cancer patients. Generated by immunoSEQ multiplex PCR, the TCRdb table keeps only in-frame clones and is missing some. Here the sample spans roughly 100,000 clones, under 90% being singletons. Sequencing was performed on blood. Source of these receptors: a woman in her forties or fifties in good health.

The rearrangement links TRBV2 to TRBJ2-7; 8 nucleotides line up with TRBD1. After removal of 9 bases from V and 5 bases from J, the junction contained 6 bases not matched to a gene. The CDR3 loop spans 12 amino acids. Germline CDR1 is SNHLY and CDR2 is FYNNEI. The chain's CDR3 is CASGQGMDEQYF. DNA for the CDR3: TGTGCCAGTGGACAGGGTATGGACGAGCAGTACTTC.

V is TRBV28 and J is TRBJ1-5; D ambiguous. From germline, CDR1 is MDHEN and CDR2 SYDVKM. Trimming took off 5 bases at V and 7 bases at J, with 15 bases between the two ends. This CDR3 is 14 amino acids long. This CDR3 reads CASSPGRSGQPQHF. The DNA of the CDR3 is TGTGCCAGCAGTCCTGGACGGAGTGGCCAGCCCCAGCATTTT. Full variable domain (remainder filled in from reference TRBV28 and TRBJ1-5): DVKVTQSSRYLVKRTGEKVFLECVQDMDHENMFWYRQDPGLGLRLIYFSYDVKMKEKGDIPEGYSVSREKKERFSLILESASTNQTSMYLCASSPGRSGQPQHFGDGTRLSIL.

The J gene is TRBJ2-1, the V gene TRBV4-3, with 8 nucleotides matching TRBD2. Per germline, CDR1 LGHNA and CDR2 YSLEER. Germline trimming cut 0 bases from V and 5 bases from J; bases unmatched to any gene: 6. The CDR3 extends over 16 amino acids. CDR3 coding DNA: TGCGCCAGCAGCCAAGATAAGCGGGAGACGGACAATGAGCAGTTCTTC. This sequence encodes CASSQDKRETDNEQFF.

This clone was seen a single time. The DNA of the CDR3 is TGCAGCGTTTCCGGACGGATGAACACTGAAGCTTTCTTT. Translated: CSVSGRMNTEAFF. The genes are TRBV29-1 and TRBJ1-1, with unresolved D. Trimming removed 5 bases from V and 0 bases from J, with 10 bases in between. The CDR3 sequence is 13 residues long. The germline CDR1 and CDR2 sequences are SQVTM and ANQGSEA.

This chain uses TRBV7-9 with TRBJ1-1; no clear D gene. The CDR3 loop spans 16 amino acids. With 4 bases removed from V and 0 bases from J, the gap between germline ends came to 15 bases. The germline CDR1 and CDR2 sequences are SEHNR and FQNEAQ (reference sequence). The CDR3 region is CASSSRIPFMNTEAFF. The CDR3 DNA follows: TGTGCCAGCAGCTCCAGGATTCCATTCATGAACACTGAAGCTTTCTTT. The complete variable domain, with remaining parts taken from reference TRBV7-9 and TRBJ1-1, reads DTGVSQNPRHKITKRGQNVTFRCDPISEHNRLYWYRQTLGQGPEFLTYFQNEAQLEKSRLLSDRFSAERPKGSFSTLEIQRTEQGDSAMYLCASSSRIPFMNTEAFFGQGTRLTVV.

The chain joins TRBV14 to TRBJ2-1; the D gene is possibly TRBD2 (5 bases). Germline CDR1 and CDR2: SGHDN and FVKESK. Trimming shortened V by 0 bases and J by 0 bases, and 9 bases separated the two germline ends. The CDR3 runs 16 residues. The CDR3 is CASSQDPADSYNEQFF. The CDR3 DNA follows: TGTGCCAGCAGCCAAGACCCAGCGGACTCCTACAATGAGCAGTTCTTC.

This sequence joins TRBV5-6 and TRBJ2-1; D is possibly TRBD2 (5 bases). The ends were cut back, 4 bases at V and 7 bases at J, with 15 bases in the middle. This CDR3 is built from 14 residues. Germline V gives CDR1 SGHDT, CDR2 YYEEEE. The CDR3, as DNA: TGTGCCAGCAGCCAAAGCGGTCCGGGGAATGAGCAGTTCTTC. It yields the protein CASSQSGPGNEQFF.

The chain joins TRBV9 to TRBJ2-3; D is undetermined. Germline V gives CDR1 SGDLS, CDR2 YYNGEE. This CDR3 spans 13 amino acids. Trimming took off 3 bases at V and 3 bases at J, with 8 bases between the two ends. For the CDR3, the DNA is TGTGCCAGCAGCGCGTTAGTGACAGATACGCAGTATTTT. The encoded protein is CASSALVTDTQYF.

This clone has a single count. The CDR3 is CASSLGQASSYEQYF. DNA for the CDR3: TGTGCCAGCAGCTTAGGACAGGCGAGCTCCTACGAGCAGTACTTC. This sequence joins TRBV7-2 and TRBJ2-7, with TRBD1 as a possible D gene (6 bases). The CDR3 contains 15 residues. CDR1 SGHTA and CDR2 FQGNSA come from the germline V gene. Trimming shortened V by 1 base and J by 0 bases, and 10 bases separated the two germline ends. Full variable domain (remainder filled in from reference TRBV7-2 and TRBJ2-7): GAGVSQSPSNKVTEKGKDVELRCDPISGHTALYWYRQSLGQGLEFLIYFQGNSAPDKSGLPSDRFSAERTGGSVSTLTIQRTQQEDSAVYLCASSLGQASSYEQYFGPGTRLTVT.

J is TRBJ2-7 and V is TRBV28, with 7 bases lining up with TRBD2. The V gene end was trimmed by 1 base and the J gene end by 6 bases; junction bases not matched to a gene: 6. CDR1 is MDHEN, CDR2 SYDVKM, per germline. This CDR3 region has 14 residues. CDR3 residues: CASSLSGPGGEQYF. CDR3 nucleotides: TGTGCCAGCAGTTTATCGGGGCCGGGGGGCGAGCAGTACTTC.

The chain has TRBV7-2 and TRBJ2-3, with 11 nucleotides matching TRBD2. The CDR3 runs to 17 residues. CDR1 and CDR2 (germline): SGHTA, FQGNSA. The trim removed 4 bases at V and 0 bases at J, leaving 6 bases unmatched. The CDR3 protein is CASSYPTSGTSTDTQYF. Written as DNA, the CDR3 is TGTGCCAGCAGCTACCCGACTAGCGGGACTAGCACAGATACGCAGTATTTT.

The chain uses TRBV6-6 and TRBJ1-2, with a weak D call TRBD1 (6 bases). CDR1 is MNHNY and CDR2 is SVGAGI in the germline V gene (reference sequence). The CDR3 covers 13 residues. Trimming shortened V by 6 bases and J by 3 bases, and 11 bases separated the two germline ends. Here the CDR3 DNA reads TGTGCCAGCAGACAGGGAGGGGACTATGGCTACACCTTC. This encodes CASRQGGDYGYTF.

V gene TRBV5-1 combines with J gene TRBJ1-1; D is undetermined. Trimming took 3 bases from V and 7 from J, leaving 10 bases between them. Germline CDR1 SGHRS, CDR2 YFSETQ. This CDR3 spans 12 amino acids. CDR3 protein: CASSSETFEAFF. The CDR3 coding sequence is TGCGCCAGCAGCTCAGAAACCTTTGAAGCTTTCTTT.

The rearrangement joins TRBV12-3 or TRBV12-4 to TRBJ1-1; no reliable D call. Trimming removed 3 bases at V and 6 bases at J, with 8 bases between. CDR3 size: 12 residues. Here the CDR3 reads CASSFFTAEAFF. In DNA form, the CDR3 reads TGTGCCAGCAGTTTTTTTACGGCTGAAGCTTTCTTT.

V usage is TRBV24-1 and J usage is TRBJ2-1, with TRBD2 matching 12 bases. The CDR3 consists of 15 residues. In germline, CDR1 is KGHDR, CDR2 SFDVKD. V lost 7 bases and J lost 8; bases outside the gene matches: 8. The DNA of the CDR3 is TGTGCCACCAGAGGCCCTAGCGGGAGGGCCCATGAGCAGTTCTTC. Protein: CATRGPSGRAHEQFF.

This clone was seen just once. Other DNA sequences in this sample translate to the same CDR3. The chain couples TRBV5-1 to TRBJ2-7; 11 bases map to TRBD1. Losses at the gene ends were 0 bases for V and 2 bases for J; bases not matched to a gene: 4. In germline, CDR1 is SGHRS, CDR2 YFSETQ. The CDR3 is 16 amino acids. The CDR3 DNA is TGCGCCAGCAGCTTGGTACCGGGACAGGGGGCCTACGAGCAGTACTTC. It yields the protein CASSLVPGQGAYEQYF. Complete variable domain (other parts from reference TRBV5-1 and TRBJ2-7): KAGVTQTPRYLIKTRGQQVTLSCSPISGHRSVSWYQQTPGQGLQFLFEYFSETQRNKGNFPGRFSGRQFSNSRSEMNVSTLELGDSALYLCASSLVPGQGAYEQYFGPGTRLTVT.

V usage is TRBV9 and J usage is TRBJ1-1; no definite D call. Germline CDR1 reads SGDLS; CDR2 reads YYNGEE. Trimming took 0 bases from V and 1 from J, leaving 7 bases between them. The length of the CDR3 is 14 residues. CDR3 sequence (DNA): TGTGCCAGCAGCGTAGGACACCAGAACACTGAAGCTTTCTTT. Translating gives CASSVGHQNTEAFF.

This clone was seen only once. This sequence joins TRBV5-8 and TRBJ2-5; D uncertain. The germline V gene encodes CDR1 SGHTS and CDR2 YDEGEE. Trimming stripped 0 bases from V and 0 bases from J, with 3 bases between. This CDR3 is 13 amino acids long. CDR3 bases: TGTGCCAGCAGCTTGGTTAACCAAGAGACCCAGTACTTC. Its protein is CASSLVNQETQYF.

Concerning this clone: The sample contains more than one DNA sequence encoding this CDR3. V and J are TRBV11-3 and TRBJ2-1; D is unresolved. Trimming took 1 base from V and 5 from J, leaving 6 bases between them. The CDR3 is 13 amino acids. Germline CDR1 SGHNT, CDR2 YENEEA. CDR3 bases: TGTGCCAGCAGCTTAGGGGCGAACAATGAGCAGTTCTTC. This translates into CASSLGANNEQFF.

This rearrangement joins TRBV27 to TRBJ2-5; 13 bases fit TRBD2. CDR1 and CDR2 (germline): MNHEY, SMNVEV (reference sequence). The length of the CDR3 is 16 residues. V was clipped by 4 bases and J by 5 bases; unmatched bases: 7. CDR3 sequence reads: CASSSSGLAGWETQYF. CDR3 nucleotide sequence: TGTGCCAGCAGTTCGTCGGGACTAGCGGGGTGGGAGACCCAGTACTTC.